Listed below are T cell receptor beta chains from one sample, sequenced in a study of blood T cell repertoires in COVID-19. The data were produced by immunoSEQ multiplex PCR, yet TCRdb's version contains in-frame clones alone and is incomplete. The table lists 250,000 to 300,000 clones, approximately 90% of them singletons, with around 15% in the top ten. Sequencing was carried out using PBMCs or T cells enriched from blood (not recorded which). Receptors originate from a man between 18 and 35 years old who had recovered from COVID-19. Each CDR3 is given with its conserved first and last residue. The D gene is left open where the match is weak. Where a row states a size, it is once, few, many or the class of an expanded clone; other rows omit it.

D gene: -
CDR3 length: 14
clone size: -
V gene: TRBV19
J gene: TRBJ1-1
CDR3 DNA: TGTGCCAGTAGTATAGGCGGTTTACCTTTTGAAGCTTTCTTT
CDR3 protein: CASSIGGLPFEAFF

D gene: -
CDR3 length: 14
clone size: -
V gene: TRBV27
J gene: TRBJ1-5
CDR3 DNA: TGTGCCAGCAGTTTGCAGGGTACCAATCAGCCCCAGCATTTT
CDR3 protein: CASSLQGTNQPQHF

D gene: TRBD1
CDR3 length: 15
clone size: -
V gene: TRBV28
J gene: TRBJ1-3
CDR3 DNA: TGTGCCAGCAGTTTACCAGGGGGCCTTGGAAACACCATATATTTT
CDR3 protein: CASSLPGGLGNTIYF

D gene: TRBD1
CDR3 length: 15
clone size: -
V gene: TRBV9
J gene: TRBJ1-4
CDR3 DNA: TGTGCCAGCAGCACAGGAGGGACAGTCAATGAAAAACTGTTTTTT
CDR3 protein: CASSTGGTVNEKLFF

D gene: -
CDR3 length: 14
clone size: -
V gene: TRBV10-3
J gene: TRBJ1-2
CDR3 DNA: TGTGCCATCACCCGAACGGAATCTAGCTATGGCTACACCTTC
CDR3 protein: CAITRTESSYGYTF

D gene: TRBD1
CDR3 length: 14
clone size: -
V gene: TRBV3-1/TRBV3-2
J gene: TRBJ2-4
CDR3 DNA: TGTGCCAGCAGCCAAACTGGACAGGCAAACATTCAGTACTTC
CDR3 protein: CASSQTGQANIQYF

D gene: TRBD1
CDR3 length: 14
clone size: -
V gene: TRBV2
J gene: TRBJ1-1
CDR3 DNA: TGTGCCAGCAGGGGGACAGGGGAGGGCACTGAAGCTTTCTTT
CDR3 protein: CASRGTGEGTEAFF

D gene: -
CDR3 length: 19
clone size: -
V gene: TRBV4-2
J gene: TRBJ2-5
CDR3 DNA: TGTGCCAGCAGCCAATCCTCGACCCCTGGGCTAGCGTACCAAGAGACCCAGTACTTC
CDR3 protein: CASSQSSTPGLAYQETQYF

D gene: TRBD1
CDR3 length: 16
clone size: -
V gene: TRBV5-5
J gene: TRBJ1-1
CDR3 DNA: TGTGCCAGCAGCCCCAAAGGGACAGGGGGTGGAACTGAAGCTTTCTTT
CDR3 protein: CASSPKGTGGGTEAFF

D gene: -
CDR3 length: 15
clone size: -
V gene: TRBV5-1
J gene: TRBJ2-1
CDR3 DNA: TGCGCCAGCAGCCAAAACGCAGGGGAACTGAATGAGCAGTTCTTC
CDR3 protein: CASSQNAGELNEQFF

D gene: -
CDR3 length: 15
clone size: -
V gene: TRBV5-1
J gene: TRBJ2-1
CDR3 DNA: TGCGCCAGCAGCTTGGCCGGCGGGATCGACAATGAGCAGTTCTTC
CDR3 protein: CASSLAGGIDNEQFF

D gene: TRBD1
CDR3 length: 15
clone size: once
V gene: TRBV11-3
J gene: TRBJ1-1
CDR3 DNA: TGTGCCAGCAGCCATTCGACAGGGATGAACACTGAAGCTTTCTTT
CDR3 protein: CASSHSTGMNTEAFF

D gene: TRBD1
CDR3 length: 12
clone size: -
V gene: TRBV5-4
J gene: TRBJ2-7
CDR3 DNA: TGTGCCAGCAGCCGGGACAGCTACGAGCAGTACTTC
CDR3 protein: CASSRDSYEQYF

D gene: TRBD2
CDR3 length: 15
clone size: -
V gene: TRBV9
J gene: TRBJ2-1
CDR3 DNA: TGTGCCAGCAGCTCATCCGGGACTAACTACAATGAGCAGTTCTTC
CDR3 protein: CASSSSGTNYNEQFF

D gene: -
CDR3 length: 11
clone size: -
V gene: TRBV2
J gene: TRBJ2-7
CDR3 DNA: TGTGCCAGCAGTTATACCTACGAGCAGTACTTC
CDR3 protein: CASSYTYEQYF

D gene: -
CDR3 length: 16
clone size: few
V gene: TRBV27
J gene: TRBJ2-7
CDR3 DNA: TGTGCCAGCAGTTTATCGAGTTTGGGGACTTCCTACGAGCAGTACTTC
CDR3 protein: CASSLSSLGTSYEQYF

D gene: -
CDR3 length: 15
clone size: once
V gene: TRBV7-6
J gene: TRBJ2-2
CDR3 DNA: TGTGCCAGCAGCCTAGGGGGGCGGAGGACCGGGGAGCTGTTTTTT
CDR3 protein: CASSLGGRRTGELFF

D gene: TRBD1
CDR3 length: 18
clone size: -
V gene: TRBV28
J gene: TRBJ1-2
CDR3 DNA: TGTGCCAGCAGTTGGCAACCGGGACAGGACGCACCTAACTATGGCTACACCTTC
CDR3 protein: CASSWQPGQDAPNYGYTF

D gene: -
CDR3 length: 14
clone size: -
V gene: TRBV18
J gene: TRBJ2-5
CDR3 DNA: TGTGCCAGCTCCCCCGCCAGGCAAGGCGAGACCCAGTACTTC
CDR3 protein: CASSPARQGETQYF

D gene: -
CDR3 length: 15
clone size: few
V gene: TRBV6-4
J gene: TRBJ1-1
CDR3 DNA: TGTGCCAGCAGCCCCAGCGGCGGGTACAGCACTGAAGCTTTCTTT
CDR3 protein: CASSPSGGYSTEAFF

D gene: -
CDR3 length: 14
clone size: once
V gene: TRBV27
J gene: TRBJ1-2
CDR3 DNA: TGTGCCAGCAGTTTTGGTAAGGGGAACTATGGCTACACCTTC
CDR3 protein: CASSFGKGNYGYTF

D gene: -
CDR3 length: 14
clone size: -
V gene: TRBV11-3
J gene: TRBJ2-5
CDR3 DNA: TGTGCCAGCAGCTTCCGGGTCCTCCAAGAGACCCAGTACTTC
CDR3 protein: CASSFRVLQETQYF

D gene: TRBD2
CDR3 length: 16
clone size: -
V gene: TRBV18
J gene: TRBJ2-3
CDR3 DNA: TGTGCCAGCTCACCATTAGGACTAGCGGCCACAGATACGCAGTATTTT
CDR3 protein: CASSPLGLAATDTQYF

D gene: -
CDR3 length: 15
clone size: -
V gene: TRBV18
J gene: TRBJ1-1
CDR3 DNA: TGTGCCAGCTCACCACCGAGGCAGCAGAACACTGAAGCTTTCTTT
CDR3 protein: CASSPPRQQNTEAFF

D gene: TRBD1
CDR3 length: 17
clone size: -
V gene: TRBV11-3
J gene: TRBJ2-7
CDR3 DNA: TGTGCCAGCAGCTTAGGAGAAACAGGGGCGAGCTCCTACGAGCAGTACTTC
CDR3 protein: CASSLGETGASSYEQYF

D gene: TRBD1
CDR3 length: 18
clone size: -
V gene: TRBV15
J gene: TRBJ1-5
CDR3 DNA: TGTGCCACCAGCAGATTGGGACAGGGGGAGAGAGGCAATCAGCCCCAGCATTTT
CDR3 protein: CATSRLGQGERGNQPQHF

D gene: TRBD1
CDR3 length: 12
clone size: -
V gene: TRBV28
J gene: TRBJ2-1
CDR3 DNA: TGTGCCAGCAGTCGGGACAGGGGAGGGCAGTTCTTC
CDR3 protein: CASSRDRGGQFF

D gene: TRBD1
CDR3 length: 14
clone size: -
V gene: TRBV27
J gene: TRBJ1-5
CDR3 DNA: TGTGCCAGCAGTTTAGCAGGGGGCTGGGGGCCCCAGCATTTT
CDR3 protein: CASSLAGGWGPQHF

D gene: -
CDR3 length: 13
clone size: -
V gene: TRBV5-1
J gene: TRBJ1-1
CDR3 DNA: TGCGCCAGCAGTCCGACAGGGAACACTGAAGCTTTCTTT
CDR3 protein: CASSPTGNTEAFF

D gene: TRBD2
CDR3 length: 16
clone size: -
V gene: TRBV30
J gene: TRBJ2-3
CDR3 DNA: TGTGCCTGGAGTGTACAGCGGGGGGGCCACTCAGATACGCAGTATTTT
CDR3 protein: CAWSVQRGGHSDTQYF

D gene: TRBD2
CDR3 length: 16
clone size: -
V gene: TRBV9
J gene: TRBJ2-3
CDR3 DNA: TGTGCCAGCAGCGCCTCTAGCGGCGGGGGGACAGATACGCAGTATTTT
CDR3 protein: CASSASSGGGTDTQYF

D gene: -
CDR3 length: 13
clone size: -
V gene: TRBV13
J gene: TRBJ2-5
CDR3 DNA: TGTGCCAGCAGCTTAGGCGCGCCGGAGACCCAGTACTTC
CDR3 protein: CASSLGAPETQYF

D gene: -
CDR3 length: 16
clone size: -
V gene: TRBV5-4
J gene: TRBJ2-4
CDR3 DNA: TGTGCCAGCAGCGGCGGGGGCCAACGGGGCAAAAACATTCAGTACTTC
CDR3 protein: CASSGGGQRGKNIQYF

D gene: TRBD1
CDR3 length: 16
clone size: few
V gene: TRBV19
J gene: TRBJ1-5
CDR3 DNA: TGTGCCAGTAGTCCGAGGACAGGGATTAGCAATCAGCCCCAGCATTTT
CDR3 protein: CASSPRTGISNQPQHF

D gene: -
CDR3 length: 16
clone size: -
V gene: TRBV4-2
J gene: TRBJ1-4
CDR3 DNA: TGTGCCAGCAGCCAAGACGGAGCGTCAACTAATGAAAAACTGTTTTTT
CDR3 protein: CASSQDGASTNEKLFF

D gene: -
CDR3 length: 13
clone size: once
V gene: TRBV7-9
J gene: TRBJ2-1
CDR3 DNA: TGTGCCAGCAGCCCTACAAGCGGCGGTGAGCAGTTCTTC
CDR3 protein: CASSPTSGGEQFF

D gene: TRBD2
CDR3 length: 17
clone size: -
V gene: TRBV11-3
J gene: TRBJ2-1
CDR3 DNA: TGTGCCAGCAGCCTTGGCGGACTAGCGGCTACCTACAATGAGCAGTTCTTC
CDR3 protein: CASSLGGLAATYNEQFF

D gene: -
CDR3 length: 13
clone size: -
V gene: TRBV6-1
J gene: TRBJ1-5
CDR3 DNA: TGTGCCAGCAGTGAGGCCAGGGTAGGGCCCCAGCATTTT
CDR3 protein: CASSEARVGPQHF

D gene: -
CDR3 length: 17
clone size: -
V gene: TRBV2
J gene: TRBJ2-7
CDR3 DNA: TGTGCCAGCAGTGAACTCAAGGGCCTAGGGAGCTCCTACGAGCAGTACTTC
CDR3 protein: CASSELKGLGSSYEQYF

D gene: TRBD1
CDR3 length: 13
clone size: -
V gene: TRBV13
J gene: TRBJ1-6
CDR3 DNA: TGTGCCAGCAGCTTCGACAGGGGGGGGGCCCTCCACTTT
CDR3 protein: CASSFDRGGALHF

D gene: -
CDR3 length: 14
clone size: -
V gene: TRBV15
J gene: TRBJ1-3
CDR3 DNA: TGTGCCACCAGCATCCCTGTCTCTGGAAACACCATATATTTT
CDR3 protein: CATSIPVSGNTIYF

D gene: -
CDR3 length: 16
clone size: -
V gene: TRBV25-1
J gene: TRBJ1-6
CDR3 DNA: TGTGCCAGCAGTGACCCACGAGCGGGGCAGAATTCACCCCTCCACTTT
CDR3 protein: CASSDPRAGQNSPLHF

D gene: TRBD2
CDR3 length: 14
clone size: many
V gene: TRBV5-1
J gene: TRBJ2-7
CDR3 DNA: TGCGCCAGCAGCCCCCGGGGACTAGCCTACGAGCAGTACTTC
CDR3 protein: CASSPRGLAYEQYF